This paragraph reports one T cell receptor (beta chain). This CDR3 contains 12 residues. The data stem from a study of control samples from healthy donors and cancer patients. Sequenced by immunoSEQ multiplex PCR; TCRdb stores in-frame clones only, minus some. The sample contains around 140,000 clones, 92% of which appear only once. The chain joins TRBV21-1 to TRBJ1-1. TRBV21-1 is shown as a pseudogene. The specimen was blood. This sequence was found in a man between 18 and 35 years old in good health. This CDR3 reads CASSKAGREAFF. As DNA, the CDR3 is TGTGCCAGCAGCAAAGCAGGAAGGGAAGCTTTCTTT.